These 32 T cell receptor beta chains were sequenced from one sample in a study of T cells in localized non-small cell lung cancer. Clones were read by immunoSEQ multiplex PCR, and TCRdb kept only the in-frame ones, dropping some. The table shows 2,500 to 3,500 clones, with around 30% occurring only once. The sample was lung tumor tissue, taken before any cancer treatment. These receptors all come from a woman between 40 and 69 years old with stage I squamous cell lung carcinoma.

This chain joins TRBV6-8 and TRBJ1-6; a weak D match, TRBD1 (5 bases). Germline V lookup: CDR1 MNHGY, CDR2 SAAAGT. V was pared by 10 bases and J by 7 bases, with 17 bases between. The CDR3 loop spans 14 amino acids. CDR3: CAINPGLGNSPLHF. The CDR3 DNA is TGTGCCATCAATCCAGGGCTCGGGAATTCACCCCTCCACTTT.

The chain carries TRBV28 and TRBJ1-4, with TRBD1 matching over 9 bases. The germline gives CDR1 MDHEN, CDR2 SYDVKM. Germline trimming cut 4 bases from V and 6 bases from J; bases unmatched to any gene: 3. CDR3 length: 14 residues. CDR3 loop: CASSSDRGDEKLFF. The CDR3 nucleotides read TGTGCCAGCAGTTCCGACAGGGGGGATGAAAAACTGTTTTTT.

Concerning this clone itself: Other DNA variants within this sample encode the same CDR3. This rearrangement joins TRBV18 to TRBJ1-5; D gene ambiguous. Trimming left V 3 bases short and J 0 bases short, with 6 bases between. In germline, CDR1 is KGHSH, CDR2 LQKENI. The CDR3 has 14 residues. CDR3 nucleotide sequence: TGTGCCAGCTCACCGCCCGCTAGCAATCAGCCCCAGCATTTT. Translated: CASSPPASNQPQHF.

By share, this clone ranks as large. The chain's CDR3 is CASSLGRQALNTGELFF. Here the CDR3 DNA reads TGTGCCAGCAGCTTAGGGAGACAGGCCTTAAACACCGGGGAGCTGTTTTTT. The rearrangement joins TRBV11-3 to TRBJ2-2; D is possibly TRBD1 (6 bases). Between the trimmed V and J ends, which lost 1 base and 2 bases, there was a span of 14 bases. Germline values: CDR1 SGHNT, CDR2 YENEEA. The CDR3 consists of 17 residues.

The chain links TRBV27 to TRBJ1-4; D perhaps matches TRBD1 (5 bases). CDR3 length equals 14 residues. Between the trimmed V and J ends, which lost 3 bases and 8 bases, there was a span of 13 bases. CDR1 and CDR2 from the germline V gene are MNHEY and SMNVEV (reference sequence). The DNA for the CDR3 is TGTGCCAGCAGTTTTACGGGACGCCGGGAAAAACTGTTTTTT. Translating gives CASSFTGRREKLFF.

J is TRBJ1-2 and V is TRBV30; no firm D call. Per the germline V gene, CDR1 is GTSNPN and CDR2 is SVGIG (reference sequence). V lost 1 base, J lost 2 bases, and 2 bases lay in between. The CDR3 is 11 residues long. The chain's CDR3 is CAWSDNYGYTF. The CDR3 coding sequence is TGTGCCTGGAGTGACAACTATGGCTACACCTTC. Combining the CDR3 with reference TRBV30 and TRBJ1-2 gives the whole variable domain SQTIHQWPATLVQPVGSPLSLECTVEGTSNPNLYWYRQAAGRGLQLLFYSVGIGQISSEVPQNLSASRPQDRQFILSSKKLLLSDSGFYLCAWSDNYGYTFGSGTRLTVV.

This clone has only a few counts. The chain employs TRBV11-3 and TRBJ2-1, with 11 bases matching TRBD1. The CDR3 runs 14 residues. V dropped 4 bases and J dropped 8; count of bases not matched to a gene: 4. CDR1 is SGHNT and CDR2 is YENEEA in the germline V gene. The CDR3 spells CASSSDRGLYEQFF. CDR3 sequence (DNA): TGTGCCAGCAGCTCGGACAGGGGGCTTTATGAGCAGTTCTTC.

This rearrangement joins TRBV6-8 to TRBJ2-3; D gene ambiguous. Germline CDR1 and CDR2: MNHGY and SAAAGT. The CDR3 covers 14 residues. The V and J ends lost 5 bases and 5 bases respectively, with 14 bases between them. The CDR3 region is CASSGWAEVDTQYF. DNA of the CDR3: TGTGCCAGCAGTGGTTGGGCCGAGGTAGATACGCAGTATTTT.

The chain joins TRBV11-3 to TRBJ2-7, with 10 positions matching TRBD1. There are 14 residues in the CDR3. Germline values: CDR1 SGHNT, CDR2 YENEEA. The trim removed 4 bases at V and 4 bases at J, leaving 4 bases unmatched. The CDR3 sequence is CASSSRTGGYEQYF. The DNA of the CDR3 is TGTGCCAGCAGCTCCCGGACAGGGGGTTACGAGCAGTACTTC.

The rearrangement joins TRBV11-3 to TRBJ1-3, with D tentatively TRBD1 (6 bases). This CDR3 region has 16 residues. V lost 5 bases, J lost 3 bases, and 17 bases lay in between. Per germline, CDR1 SGHNT and CDR2 YENEEA. The CDR3 reads CASSQAGRGSGNTIYF. The CDR3 nucleotides are TGTGCCAGCAGCCAGGCGGGCAGGGGTAGTGGAAACACCATATATTTT.

This rearrangement joins TRBV18 to TRBJ1-6, with 7 bases matching TRBD1. Trimming removed 3 bases from V and 5 bases from J; junction bases left unmatched: 10. This CDR3 has 17 amino acids. In germline, CDR1 is KGHSH, CDR2 LQKENI. CDR3 loop: CASSPRAGTDNNSPLHF. The DNA of the CDR3 is TGTGCCAGCTCACCGAGAGCCGGGACAGATAATAATTCACCCCTCCACTTT.

V gene TRBV9 combines with J gene TRBJ1-5; D not resolved. Germline-derived CDR1 and CDR2 are SGDLS and YYNGEE. The V end was cut by 5 bases, the J end by 7 bases, with 16 bases between. CDR3 size: 14 residues. Here the CDR3 DNA reads TGTGCCAGCAGTATCAAGGGAGTCAAGCAGCCCCAGCATTTT. It codes for CASSIKGVKQPQHF.

This clone was observed a handful of times. The rearrangement links TRBV15 to TRBJ1-5, with 10 nucleotides matching TRBD1. There are 14 residues in the CDR3. Per germline, CDR1 LNHNV and CDR2 YYDKDF (reference sequence). Trimming at V came to 3 bases and at J to 7 bases, leaving 3 bases not matched to a gene. CDR3 protein: CATSRGQGSQPQHF. For the CDR3, the DNA is TGTGCCACCAGCAGGGGACAGGGGAGCCAGCCCCAGCATTTT.

This clone was detected only a few times. V gene TRBV6-8 combines with J gene TRBJ2-6; D gene uncertain. V gave up 10 bases and J gave up 0 bases, with 4 bases separating them. CDR1 and CDR2 from the germline V gene are MNHGY and SAAAGT. CDR3 length equals 12 residues. In nucleotides, the CDR3 is TGTGCCACCGACTCTGGGGCCAACGTCCTGACTTTC. Translating gives CATDSGANVLTF.

V and J are TRBV9 and TRBJ2-1; D may be TRBD1 (5 bases). V lost 7 bases and J 5 bases, leaving 13 bases between the germline ends. The germline V gene has CDR1 SGDLS and CDR2 YYNGEE. The CDR3 consists of 13 residues. In DNA form, the CDR3 reads TGTGCCAGCGGGGCCCGAAGGGACAATGAGCAGTTCTTC. The encoded protein is CASGARRDNEQFF.

The chain combines TRBV1 with TRBJ2-4; TRBD1, as called in the table, went unchecked against the DNA. TRBV1 is marked as a pseudogene. The CDR3 runs 14 residues. CDR3 DNA sequence: TGCGCCAGCAGCCGAGGGGCAGGGGGAAACATTCAGTACTTC. Protein sequence: CASSRGAGGNIQYF.

The CDR3 protein is CSARTGGRYGYTF. The CDR3 DNA is TGCAGCGCCAGGACAGGGGGTCGGTATGGCTACACCTTC. The chain joins TRBV29-1 to TRBJ1-2; 10 bases are a match to TRBD1. This CDR3 has 13 amino acids. Germline CDR1 is SQVTM and CDR2 is ANQGSEA. V dropped 7 bases and J dropped 5; count of bases not matched to a gene: 7.

This clone was seen more than once but under ten times. The chain combines TRBV6-8 with TRBJ1-4; D unclear. V lost 6 bases and J 3 bases, leaving 11 bases between the germline ends. Germline loops: CDR1 MNHGY, CDR2 SAAAGT. The length of the CDR3 is 14 residues. The CDR3 nucleotides are TGTGCCAGCAGCCTGTCCGTGGCTAATGAAAAACTGTTTTTT. This encodes CASSLSVANEKLFF.

This clone was recorded a few times. The genes are TRBV18 and TRBJ2-5; 15 bases map to TRBD2. V was pared by 4 bases and J by 2 bases, with 2 bases of the junction left unmatched. The CDR3 length is 16 residues. From germline, CDR1 is KGHSH and CDR2 LQKENI. CDR3 amino acids: CASSRTSGGAQETQYF. DNA for the CDR3: TGTGCCAGCTCACGGACTAGCGGGGGGGCGCAAGAGACCCAGTACTTC.

The genes are TRBV18 and TRBJ2-2; TRBD2 is a possible D gene (6 bases). V dropped 0 bases and J dropped 4 bases, with 15 bases sitting between them. Germline V gene sequence: CDR1 KGHSH, CDR2 LQKENI. CDR3 length: 17 residues. The CDR3 DNA follows: TGTGCCAGCTCACCACCGGGAGGTAACACTTTCACCGGGGAGCTGTTTTTT. Translating it yields CASSPPGGNTFTGELFF.

The gene calls are TRBV14 and TRBJ2-5; no reliable D call. The germline V gene has CDR1 SGHDN and CDR2 FVKESK. This CDR3 region has 14 residues. V was trimmed by 2 bases and J by 2 bases, leaving 9 bases between them. CDR3 sequence: CASSQLRKQETQYF. CDR3 in DNA: TGTGCCAGCAGCCAACTCAGGAAACAAGAGACCCAGTACTTC. Complete variable domain (other parts from reference TRBV14 and TRBJ2-5): EAGVTQFPSHSVIEKGQTVTLRCDPISGHDNLYWYRRVMGKEIKFLLHFVKESKQDESGMPNNRFLAERTGGTYSTLKVQPAELEDSGVYFCASSQLRKQETQYFGPGTRLLVL.

In this sample, this clone is medium-sized. Other nucleotide sequences in the sample specify the same CDR3. This sequence joins TRBV11-3 and TRBJ2-1; possibly TRBD1 for D (5 bases). From germline, CDR1 is SGHNT and CDR2 YENEEA. The CDR3 consists of 15 residues. The ends were cut back, 1 base at V and 1 base at J, with 8 bases in the middle. The CDR3 DNA follows: TGTGCCAGCAGCTTAGGGACAAGGTCCTACAATGAGCAGTTCTTC. Amino acids: CASSLGTRSYNEQFF. The full variable domain, in which reference TRBV11-3 and TRBJ2-1 provide the parts outside the CDR3, is EAGVVQSPRYKIIEKKQPVAFWCNPISGHNTLYWYLQNLGQGPELLIRYENEEAVDDSQLPKDRFSAERLKGVDSTLKIQPAELGDSAVYLCASSLGTRSYNEQFFGPGTRLTVL.

A few counts support this clone. This chain joins TRBV6-8 and TRBJ1-5; perhaps TRBD1 as D (5 bases). CDR3 length: 15 amino acids. CDR1 and CDR2 (germline): MNHGY, SAAAGT. Deletions cut 5 bases from V and 4 bases from J, with 15 bases between. CDR3 in amino acids: CASSKDGHGNQPQHF. Here the CDR3 DNA reads TGTGCCAGCAGTAAGGACGGACACGGGAATCAGCCCCAGCATTTT.

This clone turned up a few times. The chain is built from TRBV6-8 and TRBJ1-1; the D is unclear. With 6 bases removed from V and 5 bases from J, the gap between germline ends came to 13 bases. Germline assignment: CDR1 MNHGY and CDR2 SAAAGT. This CDR3 is 13 amino acids long. Here the CDR3 DNA reads TGTGCCAGCAGCCACCACCTGGGAACTGAAGCTTTCTTT. Its translation: CASSHHLGTEAFF.

A few counts support this clone. V and J are TRBV11-3 and TRBJ1-1; possibly TRBD1 for D (6 bases). Deletions cut 3 bases from V and 2 bases from J, with 13 bases between. Germline lookup yields CDR1 SGHNT and CDR2 YENEEA. The CDR3 loop spans 15 amino acids. The CDR3 loop reads CASSLAVGGNTEAFF. The CDR3, as DNA: TGTGCCAGCAGCTTGGCCGTAGGGGGTAACACTGAAGCTTTCTTT.

This chain connects TRBV5-1 to TRBJ1-1; possible D gene TRBD1, 5 bases. CDR3 length: 16 residues. The V gene's germline CDR1 is SGHRS and CDR2 YFSETQ. The V gene lost 1 base and the J gene lost 3 bases, with 16 bases spanning the gap. Here the CDR3 DNA reads TGCGCCAGCAGCTTGAGCAGGGAGCAAATTTACACTGAAGCTTTCTTT. It translates to CASSLSREQIYTEAFF.

This clone was detected a few times. The genes are TRBV11-3 and TRBJ1-2; 8 bases match TRBD1. V shed 5 bases, J shed 0 bases, and the junction held 5 bases outside the gene matches. Germline V gives CDR1 SGHNT, CDR2 YENEEA. The CDR3 spans 15 residues. CDR3: CASSRTGPANYGYTF. In nucleotides, the CDR3 is TGTGCCAGCAGCCGGACAGGGCCAGCTAACTATGGCTACACCTTC.

The chain couples TRBV6-8 to TRBJ2-3; 7 bases are a match to TRBD2. CDR1 is MNHGY and CDR2 is SAAAGT in the germline V gene. The CDR3 has 17 amino acids. With V trimmed by 7 bases and J by 0 bases, 13 bases remained unmatched. CDR3 nucleotide sequence: TGTGCCAGCACTTTAGGTCCAGCGGGGCTTAGCACAGATACGCAGTATTTT. It codes for CASTLGPAGLSTDTQYF.

This clone was counted a few times. The chain has TRBV11-3 and TRBJ1-4; D gene uncertain. Per the germline V gene, CDR1 is SGHNT and CDR2 is YENEEA. V gave up 0 bases and J gave up 3 bases, with 8 bases separating them. This CDR3 is 15 amino acids long. This CDR3 reads CASSLEGRSNEKLFF. The CDR3 region has the DNA TGTGCCAGCAGCTTAGAAGGCAGATCTAATGAAAAACTGTTTTTT.

This clone counts as medium-sized (0.01 to 0.1%). The V call is TRBV11-3, the J call TRBJ2-1, with TRBD2 as a possible D gene (6 bases). CDR3 length: 15 residues. V lost 3 bases and J 3 bases, leaving 12 bases between the germline ends. Germline loops: CDR1 SGHNT, CDR2 YENEEA. CDR3 protein: CASSFGGASYNEQFF. DNA of the CDR3: TGTGCCAGCAGCTTCGGGGGAGCCAGCTACAATGAGCAGTTCTTC.

The V gene is TRBV6-8, the J gene TRBJ2-3, with no clear D. Germline V gene lookup returns CDR1 MNHGY and CDR2 SAAAGT. V was pared by 5 bases and J by 1 base, with 16 bases between. The CDR3 runs 16 residues. For the CDR3, the DNA is TGTGCCAGCAGTGGACCCACAAGCGCCGGCACAGATACGCAGTATTTT. Amino acids: CASSGPTSAGTDTQYF.

A few counts support this clone. This CDR3 is CASSPRTGPTEAFF. CDR3 nucleotide sequence: TGTGCCAGCAGCCCCCGGACAGGGCCCACTGAAGCTTTCTTT. The J gene is TRBJ1-1, the V gene TRBV11-3, with 8 bases fitting TRBD1. The J segment lost 4 bases and the V segment lost 5 bases, leaving 6 bases of the junction unmatched. The CDR3 length is 14 residues. The germline V gene encodes CDR1 SGHNT and CDR2 YENEEA.